This is a list of T cell receptor beta chains from one sample in a study of shared clonotypes between healthy human individuals. Some clones are missing from TCRdb's copy, which holds only in-frame ones; the method was immunoSEQ multiplex PCR. The sample shows around 550,000 clones, around 95% of them seen only once. Material: naive CD8+ T cells sorted from blood. The source of these receptors is a woman aged 30 to 39 in good health. Each CDR3 is given with its conserved first and last residue. D genes are given only for firm matches. Size tells how often a clone was seen (once, few, many) or the class of an expanded clone, and some rows leave it out.

d_call: NA; clone_size: NA; v_call: TRBV7-8; j_call: TRBJ1-5; cdr3_nt: TGTGCCAGCAGCTTAGGGGACACATTATATAGCAATCAGCCCCAGCATTTT; cdr3_aa: CASSLGDTLYSNQPQHF
d_call: NA; clone_size: once; v_call: TRBV5-1; j_call: TRBJ1-1; cdr3_nt: TGCGCCAGCAGCTTGCGATCCATCGAGATCACTGAAGCTTTCTTT; cdr3_aa: CASSLRSIEITEAFF
d_call: NA; clone_size: NA; v_call: TRBV19; j_call: TRBJ1-4; cdr3_nt: TGTGCCAGTAGTATATTCGGGGCCGAAGGGGATTCAACTAATGAAAAACTGTTTTTT; cdr3_aa: CASSIFGAEGDSTNEKLFF
d_call: NA; clone_size: NA; v_call: TRBV28; j_call: TRBJ2-1; cdr3_nt: TGTGCCCTAGCAAGGGGAAACTCCTACAATGAGCAGTTCTTC; cdr3_aa: CALARGNSYNEQFF
d_call: NA; clone_size: NA; v_call: TRBV5-6; j_call: TRBJ2-1; cdr3_nt: TGTGCCAGCAGCTTGGGTAGCGGAGAGTATGAGCAGTTCTTC; cdr3_aa: CASSLGSGEYEQFF
d_call: TRBD2; clone_size: NA; v_call: TRBV7-9; j_call: TRBJ2-7; cdr3_nt: TGTGCCAGCAGCTTAGGACTAGCGGGGCTATACGAGCAGTACTTC; cdr3_aa: CASSLGLAGLYEQYF
d_call: TRBD1; clone_size: NA; v_call: TRBV6-1; j_call: TRBJ2-2; cdr3_nt: TGTGCCAGCAGATCCGGGACAGGGAGGACCGGGGAGCTGTTTTTT; cdr3_aa: CASRSGTGRTGELFF
d_call: TRBD2; clone_size: NA; v_call: TRBV19; j_call: TRBJ2-7; cdr3_nt: TGTGCCAGTTCTCCGGGAGGGGGTACTTACGAGCAGTACTTC; cdr3_aa: CASSPGGGTYEQYF
d_call: TRBD2; clone_size: NA; v_call: TRBV28; j_call: TRBJ2-7; cdr3_nt: TGTGCCAGCAACCTAAACCGTCCGACACTAGCGGGAGGCTACGAGCAGTACTTC; cdr3_aa: CASNLNRPTLAGGYEQYF
d_call: NA; clone_size: NA; v_call: TRBV19; j_call: TRBJ1-1; cdr3_nt: TGTGCCAGTAAGTCAGGAAACACTGAAGCTTTCTTT; cdr3_aa: CASKSGNTEAFF
d_call: NA; clone_size: few; v_call: TRBV9; j_call: TRBJ1-3; cdr3_nt: TGTGCCAGCAGCGGAAACACCATATATTTT; cdr3_aa: CASSGNTIYF
d_call: NA; clone_size: NA; v_call: TRBV4-1; j_call: TRBJ2-2; cdr3_nt: TGCGCCAGCAGCCAAGTACGGGACTCCGGGGAGCTGTTTTTT; cdr3_aa: CASSQVRDSGELFF
d_call: NA; clone_size: NA; v_call: TRBV27; j_call: TRBJ2-1; cdr3_nt: TGTGCCAGCAGTGTAGGACTGCACAATGAGCAGTTCTTC; cdr3_aa: CASSVGLHNEQFF
d_call: NA; clone_size: NA; v_call: TRBV6-5; j_call: TRBJ2-3; cdr3_nt: TGTGCCAGCAGTTACTCGGCGCTAGGGCCAGATACGCAGTATTTT; cdr3_aa: CASSYSALGPDTQYF
d_call: NA; clone_size: NA; v_call: TRBV27; j_call: TRBJ2-1; cdr3_nt: TGTGCCAGCAGTCATCAAGGCGCCCCGGCACATGAGCAGTTCTTC; cdr3_aa: CASSHQGAPAHEQFF
d_call: TRBD1; clone_size: NA; v_call: TRBV2; j_call: TRBJ1-2; cdr3_nt: TGTGCCAGCCTTTGGACAGGGGGGATCTATGGCTACACCTTC; cdr3_aa: CASLWTGGIYGYTF
d_call: NA; clone_size: NA; v_call: TRBV5-4; j_call: TRBJ2-2; cdr3_nt: TGTGCCAGCAGCTTGGCGTGGGAGGCGGGCACCGGGGAGCTGTTTTTT; cdr3_aa: CASSLAWEAGTGELFF
d_call: TRBD1; clone_size: once; v_call: TRBV4-1; j_call: TRBJ1-1; cdr3_nt: TGCGCCAGCAGCCAAGTATGGGGACAGTCGAACACTGAAGCTTTCTTT; cdr3_aa: CASSQVWGQSNTEAFF
d_call: NA; clone_size: NA; v_call: TRBV11-2; j_call: TRBJ2-7; cdr3_nt: TGTGCCAGCAGCTTGTACAGGGACTACGAGCAGTACTTC; cdr3_aa: CASSLYRDYEQYF
d_call: TRBD2; clone_size: NA; v_call: TRBV7-6; j_call: TRBJ2-1; cdr3_nt: TGTGCCAGCAGCTTAGTTTCCGGACTAGCGGGAGGGATCGACAATGAGCAGTTCTTC; cdr3_aa: CASSLVSGLAGGIDNEQFF
d_call: NA; clone_size: NA; v_call: TRBV29-1; j_call: TRBJ2-5; cdr3_nt: TGCAGCGTTGAGCGGCGTGGGCTAGTGGGAGAGACCCAGTACTTC; cdr3_aa: CSVERRGLVGETQYF
d_call: NA; clone_size: NA; v_call: TRBV7-8; j_call: TRBJ2-2; cdr3_nt: TGTGCCAGCAGCCAGACGTCGGGGGAGCTGTTTTTT; cdr3_aa: CASSQTSGELFF
d_call: NA; clone_size: NA; v_call: TRBV5-4; j_call: TRBJ2-3; cdr3_nt: TGTGCCAGCAGCTCCGAGACCGGGCGAGATACGCAGTATTTT; cdr3_aa: CASSSETGRDTQYF
d_call: TRBD2; clone_size: once; v_call: TRBV11-2; j_call: TRBJ2-5; cdr3_nt: TGTGCCAGCAGCCCCCCGATAGCGGGACAAGAGACCCAGTACTTC; cdr3_aa: CASSPPIAGQETQYF
d_call: TRBD2; clone_size: NA; v_call: TRBV27; j_call: TRBJ2-7; cdr3_nt: TGTGCCAGCAGCCTAAGCGGGAGGGCGTACGAGCAGTACTTC; cdr3_aa: CASSLSGRAYEQYF
d_call: NA; clone_size: NA; v_call: TRBV21-1; j_call: TRBJ1-2; cdr3_nt: TGTGCCAGCAGTTATGGCTACACCTTC; cdr3_aa: CASSYGYTF
d_call: NA; clone_size: NA; v_call: TRBV6-5; j_call: TRBJ1-5; cdr3_nt: TGTGCCAGCAGGGGAGGGGGGAACAATCAGCCCCAGCATTTT; cdr3_aa: CASRGGGNNQPQHF
d_call: TRBD2; clone_size: NA; v_call: TRBV7-9; j_call: TRBJ2-5; cdr3_nt: TGTGCCAGCACCTTCACGGGAGGCCGAATAGAGACCCAGTACTTC; cdr3_aa: CASTFTGGRIETQYF
d_call: NA; clone_size: NA; v_call: TRBV9; j_call: TRBJ1-3; cdr3_nt: TGTGCCAGCAGCTCAGGACCGGGCTCTGGAAACACCATATATTTT; cdr3_aa: CASSSGPGSGNTIYF
d_call: NA; clone_size: NA; v_call: TRBV11-2; j_call: TRBJ2-7; cdr3_nt: TGTGCCAGCAGCTTACAGTACGACGAGCAGTACTTC; cdr3_aa: CASSLQYDEQYF
d_call: TRBD1; clone_size: NA; v_call: TRBV2; j_call: TRBJ2-1; cdr3_nt: TGTGCCAGCAGTGATGTCCCGGGACAGGGGAGCTCCTACAATGAGCAGTTCTTC; cdr3_aa: CASSDVPGQGSSYNEQFF
d_call: NA; clone_size: NA; v_call: TRBV5-5; j_call: TRBJ1-5; cdr3_nt: TGTGCCAGCAGCTTGGGCAGCATCAGCAATCAGCCCCAGCATTTT; cdr3_aa: CASSLGSISNQPQHF
d_call: TRBD1; clone_size: once; v_call: TRBV12-5; j_call: TRBJ2-5; cdr3_nt: TGTGCTAGTGGCACCTACGGGACAGGACTACAAGAGACCCAGTACTTC; cdr3_aa: CASGTYGTGLQETQYF
d_call: TRBD1; clone_size: once; v_call: TRBV7-3; j_call: TRBJ2-3; cdr3_nt: TGTGCCAGCAGCGGGACAGGGGGCGTAGATACGCAGTATTTT; cdr3_aa: CASSGTGGVDTQYF
d_call: TRBD2; clone_size: NA; v_call: TRBV14; j_call: TRBJ2-5; cdr3_nt: TGTGCCAGCAGCCTGGGGGTAGCGGGGAACCAAGAGACCCAGTACTTC; cdr3_aa: CASSLGVAGNQETQYF
d_call: NA; clone_size: NA; v_call: TRBV5-4; j_call: TRBJ2-7; cdr3_nt: TGTGCCAGCAGCCAAGGACGGAGCTCCTACGAGCAGTACTTC; cdr3_aa: CASSQGRSSYEQYF
d_call: TRBD1; clone_size: NA; v_call: TRBV4-1; j_call: TRBJ1-5; cdr3_nt: TGCGCCAGCAGCCCTGTAAAGGGACAGGGAAATCAGCCCCAGCATTTT; cdr3_aa: CASSPVKGQGNQPQHF
d_call: TRBD2; clone_size: NA; v_call: TRBV29-1; j_call: TRBJ2-7; cdr3_nt: TGCAGCGTTGAAGCGGCACCCGGGACTAGCGGGAACGAGCAGTACTTC; cdr3_aa: CSVEAAPGTSGNEQYF
d_call: NA; clone_size: once; v_call: TRBV7-9; j_call: TRBJ1-1; cdr3_nt: TGTGCCAGCAGCTTAGGTATAAATGAAGCTTTCTTT; cdr3_aa: CASSLGINEAFF
d_call: NA; clone_size: NA; v_call: TRBV13; j_call: TRBJ2-7; cdr3_nt: TGTGCCAGCAGCTACACACCGGGGTTCGGGATAGGCGAGCAGTACTTC; cdr3_aa: CASSYTPGFGIGEQYF
d_call: NA; clone_size: NA; v_call: TRBV28; j_call: TRBJ2-5; cdr3_nt: TGTGCCAGCAGTCCCAAAGGTATAGCGATGGGGACCCAGTACTTC; cdr3_aa: CASSPKGIAMGTQYF
d_call: NA; clone_size: NA; v_call: TRBV28; j_call: TRBJ1-2; cdr3_nt: TGTGCCAGCACTGCCGGGGGGCTCTATGGCTACACCTTC; cdr3_aa: CASTAGGLYGYTF
d_call: NA; clone_size: NA; v_call: TRBV15; j_call: TRBJ1-5; cdr3_nt: TGTGCCACCAGCAGAGAGCGAGGGGTTAGCAATCAGCCCCAGCATTTT; cdr3_aa: CATSRERGVSNQPQHF
d_call: NA; clone_size: NA; v_call: TRBV5-6; j_call: TRBJ1-1; cdr3_nt: TGTGCCAGCAGCTTGATGAACACTGAAGCTTTCTTT; cdr3_aa: CASSLMNTEAFF